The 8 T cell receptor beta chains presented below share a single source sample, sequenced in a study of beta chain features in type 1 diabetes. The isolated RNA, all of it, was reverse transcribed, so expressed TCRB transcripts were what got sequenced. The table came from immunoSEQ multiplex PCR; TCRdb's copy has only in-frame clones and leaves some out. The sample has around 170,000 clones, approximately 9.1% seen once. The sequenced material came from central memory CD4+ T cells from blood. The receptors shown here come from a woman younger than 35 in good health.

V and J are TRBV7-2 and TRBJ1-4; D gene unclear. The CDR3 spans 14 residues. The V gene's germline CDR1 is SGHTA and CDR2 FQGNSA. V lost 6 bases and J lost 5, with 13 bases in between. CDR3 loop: CASRKEQLNEKLFF. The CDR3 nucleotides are TGTGCCAGCAGAAAGGAACAGCTAAATGAAAAACTGTTTTTT. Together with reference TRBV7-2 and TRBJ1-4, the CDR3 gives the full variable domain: GAGVSQSPSNKVTEKGKDVELRCDPISGHTALYWYRQSLGQGLEFLIYFQGNSAPDKSGLPSDRFSAERTGGSVSTLTIQRTQQEDSAVYLCASRKEQLNEKLFFGSGTQLSVL.

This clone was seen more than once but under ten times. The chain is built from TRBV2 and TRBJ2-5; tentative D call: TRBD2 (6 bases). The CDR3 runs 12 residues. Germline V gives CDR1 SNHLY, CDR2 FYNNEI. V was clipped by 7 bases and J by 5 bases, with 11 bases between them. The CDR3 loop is CASKAAGETQYF. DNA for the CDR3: TGTGCCAGCAAGGCGGCGGGGGAGACCCAGTACTTC.

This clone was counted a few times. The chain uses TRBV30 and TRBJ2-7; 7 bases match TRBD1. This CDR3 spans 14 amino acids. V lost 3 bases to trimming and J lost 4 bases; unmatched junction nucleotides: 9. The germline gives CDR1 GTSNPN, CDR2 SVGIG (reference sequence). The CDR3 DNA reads TGTGCCTGGAGCAAAGTGAGACAGGGATACGAGCAGTACTTC. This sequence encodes CAWSKVRQGYEQYF.

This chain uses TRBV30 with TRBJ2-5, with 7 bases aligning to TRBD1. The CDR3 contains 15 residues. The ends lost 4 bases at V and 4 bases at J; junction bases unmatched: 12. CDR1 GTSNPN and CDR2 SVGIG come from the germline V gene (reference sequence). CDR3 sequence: CAWISSGAGGETQYF. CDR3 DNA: TGTGCCTGGATTAGTAGTGGGGCAGGGGGAGAGACCCAGTACTTC.

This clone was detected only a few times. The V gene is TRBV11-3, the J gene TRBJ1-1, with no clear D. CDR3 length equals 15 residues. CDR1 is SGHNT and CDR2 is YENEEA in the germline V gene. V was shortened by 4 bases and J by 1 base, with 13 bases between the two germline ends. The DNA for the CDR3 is TGTGCCAGCAGCTACCCTCTCGGGAGGAACACTGAAGCTTTCTTT. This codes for CASSYPLGRNTEAFF.

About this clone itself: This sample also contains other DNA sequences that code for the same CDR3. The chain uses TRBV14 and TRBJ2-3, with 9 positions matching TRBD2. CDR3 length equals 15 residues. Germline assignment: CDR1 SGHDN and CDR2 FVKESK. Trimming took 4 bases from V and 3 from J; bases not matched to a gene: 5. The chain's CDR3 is CASSPLAGVTDTQYF. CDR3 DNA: TGTGCCAGCAGCCCCTTAGCGGGGGTTACAGATACGCAGTATTTT.

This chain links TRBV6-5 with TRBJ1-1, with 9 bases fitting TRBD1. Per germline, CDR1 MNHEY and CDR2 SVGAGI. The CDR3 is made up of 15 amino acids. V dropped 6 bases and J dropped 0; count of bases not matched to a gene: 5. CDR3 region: CASRRTGGLNTEAFF. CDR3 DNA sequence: TGTGCCAGCAGGCGTACAGGGGGCCTGAACACTGAAGCTTTCTTT.

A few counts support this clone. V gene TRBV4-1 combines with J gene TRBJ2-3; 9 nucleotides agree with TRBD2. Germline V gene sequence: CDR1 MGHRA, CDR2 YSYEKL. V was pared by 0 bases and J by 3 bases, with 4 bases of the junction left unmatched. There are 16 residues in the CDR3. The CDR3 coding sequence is TGCGCCAGCAGCCAAGAGGTTAGCGGGGGAACAGATACGCAGTATTTT. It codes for CASSQEVSGGTDTQYF.